The 23 T cell receptor beta chains presented below share a single source sample, sequenced in a study of technical replicates of blood from a few donors. Profiling relied on immunoSEQ multiplex PCR, and the TCRdb table lists in-frame clones only, not all of them. The sample gives about 74,000 clones, 95% of which show up once; approximately 0.26% is in the top ten. Material: T cells isolated from PBMCs. These receptor sequences come from a human donor in good health.

This chain joins TRBV11-2 and TRBJ2-6; TRBD1 is a possible D gene (6 bases). Looked up from germline, CDR1 is SGHAT and CDR2 is FQNNGV. The CDR3 sequence is 17 residues long. Trimming removed 2 bases from V and 2 bases from J, with 13 bases in between. CDR3 sequence reads: CASSLLQGPPGANVLTF. The CDR3 DNA follows: TGTGCCAGCAGCTTACTACAGGGCCCCCCTGGGGCCAACGTCCTGACTTTC. The full variable domain, its missing parts supplied by reference TRBV11-2 and TRBJ2-6, is EAGVAQSPRYKIIEKRQSVAFWCNPISGHATLYWYQQILGQGPKLLIQFQNNGVVDDSQLPKDRFSAERLKGVDSTLKIQPAKLEDSAVYLCASSLLQGPPGANVLTFGAGSRLTVL.

This clone showed up just a few times. The rearrangement uses TRBV7-7 and TRBJ2-5, with D possibly matching TRBD2 (7 bases). The V end lost 5 bases, the J end lost 6 bases, and 22 bases lay between the germline ends. CDR3 length: 16 residues. CDR1 and CDR2 from the germline V gene are SSHAT and FNYEAQ (reference sequence). In nucleotides, the CDR3 is TGTGCCAGCAGCCTTGGGGGCGGGAGTATTTCTAAGACCCAGTACTTC. Amino acids: CASSLGGGSISKTQYF.

This clone was recorded once. The chain couples TRBV6-1 to TRBJ2-7; 11 bases agree with TRBD2. CDR3 length: 16 residues. CDR1 is MNHNS, CDR2 SASEGT, per germline. V was pared by 2 bases and J by 2 bases, with 5 bases of the junction left unmatched. The CDR3: CASSERLTSGAYEQYF. DNA of the CDR3: TGTGCCAGCAGTGAACGGTTGACTAGCGGGGCCTACGAGCAGTACTTC.

The J gene is TRBJ1-2, the V gene TRBV20-1; D is unclear. The germline V gene has CDR1 DFQATT and CDR2 SNEGSKA (reference sequence). The CDR3 is 11 residues long. Trimming pared 5 bases from V and 0 bases from J, leaving 4 bases between. Here the CDR3 reads CSAPANYGYTF. The CDR3 nucleotides are TGCAGTGCTCCAGCTAACTATGGCTACACCTTC.

This chain links TRBV4-1 with TRBJ2-5; TRBD1 matches 12 bases. Germline V lookup: CDR1 MGHRA, CDR2 YSYEKL. There are 17 residues in the CDR3. V was pared by 8 bases and J by 2 bases, with 12 bases of the junction left unmatched. CDR3 in DNA: TGCGCCAGCGGAACGGGACAGGGGGCGGCGGGGCAAGAGACCCAGTACTTC. As protein: CASGTGQGAAGQETQYF.

V usage is TRBV4-1 and J usage is TRBJ1-5, with 10 bases that match TRBD1. This CDR3 has 16 residues. The germline gives CDR1 MGHRA, CDR2 YSYEKL. Losses at the gene ends were 4 bases for V and 1 base for J; bases not matched to a gene: 4. The CDR3: CASSLSGQGSNQPQHF. For the CDR3, the DNA is TGCGCCAGCAGCCTATCGGGACAGGGGAGCAATCAGCCCCAGCATTTT.

V usage is TRBV4-1 and J usage is TRBJ1-1; D is unclear. The CDR3 extends over 15 amino acids. Germline values: CDR1 MGHRA, CDR2 YSYEKL. V was cut by 1 base and J by 1 base, with 10 bases left in between. The CDR3 here is CASSQVLRRNTEAFF. CDR3 nucleotides: TGCGCCAGCAGCCAAGTTCTAAGGAGGAACACTGAAGCTTTCTTT.

CDR3 coding DNA: TGTGCCAGCTCCAAGATGCAGGTGGGAGGGGAGTACGAGCAGTACTTC. Its protein product is CASSKMQVGGEYEQYF. The chain carries TRBV18 and TRBJ2-7; 7 nucleotides agree with TRBD2. This CDR3 has 16 residues. The V gene end was trimmed by 6 bases and the J gene end by 4 bases; junction bases not matched to a gene: 15. Germline CDR1 and CDR2: KGHSH and LQKENI.

V is TRBV28 and J is TRBJ1-2, with TRBD1 matching over 8 bases. Germline-derived CDR1 and CDR2 are MDHEN and SYDVKM. J gave up 4 bases and V 4 bases, and 5 bases lay outside the gene matches. The CDR3 is 14 residues long. This CDR3 is CASSWRTGGYGYTF. In DNA form, the CDR3 reads TGTGCCAGCAGTTGGAGAACAGGGGGCTATGGCTACACCTTC.

The chain employs TRBV27 and TRBJ2-1, with 7 bases that match TRBD1. J gave up 5 bases and V 1 base, and 5 bases lay outside the gene matches. Germline V CDR1 and CDR2: MNHEY, SMNVEV (reference sequence). The CDR3 runs 15 residues. In DNA form, the CDR3 reads TGTGCCAGCAGTTTATATTCAGGGGGAAACAATGAGCAGTTCTTC. It encodes CASSLYSGGNNEQFF.

This chain uses TRBV5-1 with TRBJ2-1; D might be TRBD2 (6 bases). The V end lost 4 bases, the J end lost 6 bases, and 8 bases lay between the germline ends. Germline V CDR1 and CDR2: SGHRS, YFSETQ. CDR3 length equals 12 residues. CDR3 residues: CASSNSGNEQFF. The DNA for the CDR3 is TGCGCCAGCAGCAATAGCGGCAATGAGCAGTTCTTC.

The V call is TRBV27, the J call TRBJ2-3, with D unresolved. Germline V CDR1 and CDR2: MNHEY, SMNVEV (reference sequence). The CDR3 has 15 amino acids. With 5 bases removed from V and 4 bases from J, the gap between germline ends came to 16 bases. CDR3 in DNA: TGTGCCAGCAGTCCTGAATGGAGAGGTTCAGATACGCAGTATTTT. This sequence encodes CASSPEWRGSDTQYF.

The chain combines TRBV5-1 with TRBJ1-5; 9 bases are shared with TRBD1. Germline-derived CDR1 and CDR2 are SGHRS and YFSETQ. V gave up 4 bases and J gave up 7 bases; unmatched junction bases: 12. The CDR3 is 16 amino acids. Written as DNA, the CDR3 is TGCGCCAGCAGCCCACTAGGGGGACAGGGAGGACAGCCCCAGCATTTT. Translated: CASSPLGGQGGQPQHF. Looking up the rest from reference TRBV5-1 and TRBJ1-5 gives the full variable domain: KAGVTQTPRYLIKTRGQQVTLSCSPISGHRSVSWYQQTPGQGLQFLFEYFSETQRNKGNFPGRFSGRQFSNSRSEMNVSTLELGDSALYLCASSPLGGQGGQPQHFGDGTRLSIL.

This chain connects TRBV7-9 to TRBJ2-7, with 10 positions matching TRBD1. This CDR3 contains 14 residues. In germline, CDR1 is SEHNR, CDR2 FQNEAQ (reference sequence). The junction had 3 bases not matched to a gene; V was cut back by 5 bases and J by 2 bases. The CDR3 here is CASSLGQGAYEQYF. The CDR3 DNA sequence: TGTGCCAGCAGCCTCGGACAGGGGGCCTACGAGCAGTACTTC.

The J gene is TRBJ2-7, the V gene TRBV19; TRBD2 agrees at 7 bases. This CDR3 has 14 residues. With V trimmed by 3 bases and J by 3 bases, 5 bases remained unmatched. Germline V lookup: CDR1 LNHDA, CDR2 SQIVND (reference sequence). The DNA for the CDR3 is TGTGCCAGTAGTATGAGCGGGAATCACTACGAGCAGTACTTC. Translation: CASSMSGNHYEQYF.

This chain uses TRBV18 with TRBJ1-2; 8 bases map to TRBD1. The CDR3 spans 17 residues. Germline lookup yields CDR1 KGHSH and CDR2 LQKENI. J lost 5 bases, V lost 1 base, and 12 bases had no gene match. This CDR3 reads CASSPLGAQGVGYGYTF. The CDR3 DNA reads as TGTGCCAGCTCACCACTCGGCGCACAGGGGGTAGGGTATGGCTACACCTTC.

The rearrangement joins TRBV28 to TRBJ2-1; D gene ambiguous. This CDR3 comprises 12 residues. CDR1 is MDHEN, CDR2 SYDVKM, per germline. V was shortened by 5 bases and J by 4 bases, with 6 bases between the two germline ends. The CDR3 coding sequence is TGTGCCAGCAGTCCGGGTTACAATGAGCAGTTCTTC. It encodes CASSPGYNEQFF.

This chain links TRBV29-1 with TRBJ2-7; 14 bases agree with TRBD2. CDR3 length equals 13 residues. V lost 6 bases to trimming and J lost 4 bases; unmatched junction nucleotides: 2. The germline V gene has CDR1 SQVTM and CDR2 ANQGSEA. CDR3 sequence reads: CSVGTSGSYEQYF. CDR3 sequence (DNA): TGCAGCGTGGGGACTAGCGGGAGTTACGAGCAGTACTTC.

V usage is TRBV5-1 and J usage is TRBJ1-2; tentative D call: TRBD1 (5 bases). Per the germline V gene, CDR1 is SGHRS and CDR2 is YFSETQ. Trimming left V 2 bases short and J 3 bases short, with 11 bases between. CDR3 length: 14 residues. The CDR3 reads CASSFQGGDYGYTF. CDR3 DNA: TGCGCCAGCAGCTTCCAGGGTGGGGACTATGGCTACACCTTC.

This clone appeared a single time. The chain uses TRBV2 and TRBJ2-7, with a possible D match to TRBD2 (5 bases). The V gene's germline CDR1 is SNHLY and CDR2 FYNNEI. Trimming left V 6 bases short and J 1 base short, with 13 bases between. This CDR3 has 14 residues. CDR3 in DNA: TGTGCCAGCAGCCCTAGCTGGGGATCCTACGAGCAGTACTTC. Amino acid sequence: CASSPSWGSYEQYF. The entire variable domain, with the rest obtained from reference TRBV2 and TRBJ2-7, is as follows: EPEVTQTPSHQVTQMGQEVILRCVPISNHLYFYWYRQILGQKVEFLVSFYNNEISEKSEIFDDQFSVERPDGSNFTLKIRSTKLEDSAMYFCASSPSWGSYEQYFGPGTRLTVT.

This clone was observed a single time. The CDR3 DNA follows: TGTGCCAGCAGTGAGAATATGGGGAGCATGAACACTGAAGCTTTCTTT. Translation: CASSENMGSMNTEAFF. This rearrangement joins TRBV25-1 to TRBJ1-1; D remains ambiguous. The CDR3 is 16 residues long. Deletions cut 3 bases from V and 0 bases from J, with 14 bases between. Germline V lookup: CDR1 MGHDK, CDR2 SYGVNS.

The chain employs TRBV28 and TRBJ1-1; no clear D gene. The CDR3 is 13 amino acids. Germline values: CDR1 MDHEN, CDR2 SYDVKM. V was clipped by 6 bases and J by 14 bases, with 22 bases between them. The CDR3 spells CASSLGGPRGLFF. The CDR3, as DNA: TGTGCCAGCAGCCTAGGCGGGCCCCGAGGTCTCTTCTTT.

This chain connects TRBV4-1 to TRBJ1-5; TRBD1 matches at 7 bases. The CDR3 is 17 amino acids. Germline trimming cut 4 bases from V and 7 bases from J; bases unmatched to any gene: 16. Germline-derived CDR1 and CDR2 are MGHRA and YSYEKL. The CDR3 reads CASSPSRVGGANQPQHF. CDR3 sequence (DNA): TGCGCCAGCAGCCCCTCAAGAGTAGGGGGCGCAAACCAGCCCCAGCATTTT.